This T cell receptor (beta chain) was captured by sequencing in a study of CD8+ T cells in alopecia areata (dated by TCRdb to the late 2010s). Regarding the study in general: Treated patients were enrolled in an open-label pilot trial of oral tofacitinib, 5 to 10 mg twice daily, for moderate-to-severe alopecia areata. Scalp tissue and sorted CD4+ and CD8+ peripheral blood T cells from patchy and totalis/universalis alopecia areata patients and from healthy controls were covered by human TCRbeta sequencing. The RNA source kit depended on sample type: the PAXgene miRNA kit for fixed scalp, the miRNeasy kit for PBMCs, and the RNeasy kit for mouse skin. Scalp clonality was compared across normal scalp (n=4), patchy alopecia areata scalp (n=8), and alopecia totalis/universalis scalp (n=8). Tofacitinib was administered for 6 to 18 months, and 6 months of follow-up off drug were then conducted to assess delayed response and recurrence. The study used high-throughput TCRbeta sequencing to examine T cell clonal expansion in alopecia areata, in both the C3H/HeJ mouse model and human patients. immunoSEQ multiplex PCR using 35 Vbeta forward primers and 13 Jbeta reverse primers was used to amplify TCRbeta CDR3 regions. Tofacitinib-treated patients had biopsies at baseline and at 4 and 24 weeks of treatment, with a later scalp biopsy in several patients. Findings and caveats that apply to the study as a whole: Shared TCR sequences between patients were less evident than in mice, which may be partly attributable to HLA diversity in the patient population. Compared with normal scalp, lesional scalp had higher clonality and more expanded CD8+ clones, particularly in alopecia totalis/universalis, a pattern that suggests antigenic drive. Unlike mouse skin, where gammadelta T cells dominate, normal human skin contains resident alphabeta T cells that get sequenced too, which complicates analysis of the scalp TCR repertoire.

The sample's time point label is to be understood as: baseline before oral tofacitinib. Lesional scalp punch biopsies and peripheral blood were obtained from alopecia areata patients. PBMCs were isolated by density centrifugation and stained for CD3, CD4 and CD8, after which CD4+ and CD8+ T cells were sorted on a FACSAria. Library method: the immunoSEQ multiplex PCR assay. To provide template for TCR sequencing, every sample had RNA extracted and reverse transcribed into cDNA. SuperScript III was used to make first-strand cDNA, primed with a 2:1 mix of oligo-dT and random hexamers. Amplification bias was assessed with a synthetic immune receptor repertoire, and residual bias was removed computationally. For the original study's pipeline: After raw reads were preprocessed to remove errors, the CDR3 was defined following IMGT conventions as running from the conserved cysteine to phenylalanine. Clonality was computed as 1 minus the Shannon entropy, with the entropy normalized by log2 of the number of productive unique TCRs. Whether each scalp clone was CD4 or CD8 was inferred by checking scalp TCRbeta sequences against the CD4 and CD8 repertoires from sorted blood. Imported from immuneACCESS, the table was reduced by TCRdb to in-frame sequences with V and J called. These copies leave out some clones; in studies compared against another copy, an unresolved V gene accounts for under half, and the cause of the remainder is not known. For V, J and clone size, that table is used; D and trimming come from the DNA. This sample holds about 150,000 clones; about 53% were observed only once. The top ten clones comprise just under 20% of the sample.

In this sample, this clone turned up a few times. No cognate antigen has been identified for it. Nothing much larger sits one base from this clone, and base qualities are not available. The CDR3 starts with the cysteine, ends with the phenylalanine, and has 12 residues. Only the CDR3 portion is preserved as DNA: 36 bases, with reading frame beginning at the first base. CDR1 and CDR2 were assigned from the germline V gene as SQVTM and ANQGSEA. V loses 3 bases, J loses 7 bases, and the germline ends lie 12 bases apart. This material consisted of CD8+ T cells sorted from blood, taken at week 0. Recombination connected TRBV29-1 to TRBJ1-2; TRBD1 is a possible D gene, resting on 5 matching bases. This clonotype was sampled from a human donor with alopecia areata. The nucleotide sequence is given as TGCAGCGTTGACGGAGAGGGGATTGGCTACACCTTC. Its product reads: CSVDGEGIGYTF.